A selection of T cell receptor beta chains follows, all from one sample in a study of neurological immune-mediated disorders. TCRdb reprocessed the 5' RACE reads with MiXCR, giving one entry per CDR3 protein. The data hold tens of thousands of distinct CDR3 sequences, with around 4.7% observed a single time. Sequenced: PBMCs. These receptors all come from a woman in her sixties or seventies with multiple sclerosis. Both conserved end residues are part of each CDR3. The order of the fields is J gene, D gene, V gene, clone size, CDR3 protein, CDR3 DNA. D genes are given only for firm matches. Expanded clones are given a class, and other clones once, few, many or no size at all.

J gene: TRBJ1-4
D gene: TRBD1
V gene: TRBV15
clone size: many
CDR3 protein: CATSLSEQGTLSTNEKLFF
CDR3 DNA: TGTGCCACCAGCCTATCGGAACAGGGGACTCTTTCAACTAATGAAAAACTGTTTTTT

J gene: TRBJ1-2
D gene: .
V gene: TRBV12-3/TRBV12-4
clone size: many
CDR3 protein: CASSIRGGSNYGYTF
CDR3 DNA: TGTGCCAGCAGCATAAGGGGGGGCAGTAACTATGGCTACACCTTC

J gene: TRBJ1-1
D gene: .
V gene: TRBV5-1
clone size: many
CDR3 protein: CASSWGMDTEAFF
CDR3 DNA: TGCGCCAGCAGTTGGGGTATGGACACTGAAGCTTTCTTT

J gene: TRBJ1-2
D gene: .
V gene: TRBV3-1
clone size: .
CDR3 protein: CASSQERVNGGYTF
CDR3 DNA: TGTGCCAGCAGCCAAGAAAGGGTGAACGGTGGCTATACCTTC

J gene: TRBJ1-3
D gene: .
V gene: TRBV29-1
clone size: many
CDR3 protein: CSVAAGTQAGNTIYF
CDR3 DNA: TGCAGCGTTGCGGCCGGGACTCAAGCTGGAAACACCATATATTTT

J gene: TRBJ2-7
D gene: .
V gene: TRBV5-1
clone size: many
CDR3 protein: CASSSTTGSYEQYF
CDR3 DNA: TGCGCCAGCAGCTCGACGACAGGCTCCTACGAGCAGTACTTC

J gene: TRBJ2-2
D gene: .
V gene: TRBV21-1
clone size: .
CDR3 protein: CASTADRGRINTGELFF
CDR3 DNA: TGTGCCAGCACCGCAGACAGGGGGCGTATAAACACCGGGGAGCTGTTTTTT

J gene: TRBJ2-7
D gene: .
V gene: TRBV18
clone size: many
CDR3 protein: CASSPLAGSYEQYF
CDR3 DNA: TGTGCCAGCTCACCACTCGCTGGGTCCTACGAGCAGTACTTC

J gene: TRBJ2-5
D gene: .
V gene: TRBV5-6
clone size: many
CDR3 protein: CASSLRTQRGGETQYF
CDR3 DNA: TGTGCCAGCAGCCTCCGGACGCAGAGGGGAGGAGAGACCCAGTACTTC

J gene: TRBJ1-2
D gene: .
V gene: TRBV5-6
clone size: many
CDR3 protein: CASKRTGSLYGYTF
CDR3 DNA: TGTGCCAGCAAAAGGACGGGGTCCCTTTATGGCTACACCTTC

J gene: TRBJ1-4
D gene: TRBD1
V gene: TRBV29-1
clone size: many
CDR3 protein: CSVGGQPNEKLFF
CDR3 DNA: TGCAGCGTCGGGGGACAGCCTAATGAAAAACTGTTTTTT

J gene: TRBJ1-2
D gene: .
V gene: TRBV5-1
clone size: many
CDR3 protein: CASSLAREYGYTF
CDR3 DNA: TGCGCCAGCAGCTTGGCCAGGGAATATGGCTACACCTTC

J gene: TRBJ2-2
D gene: TRBD1
V gene: TRBV6-4
clone size: many
CDR3 protein: CASSGTGDTGELFF
CDR3 DNA: TGTGCCAGCAGTGGGACAGGGGACACCGGGGAGCTGTTTTTT

J gene: TRBJ1-6
D gene: .
V gene: TRBV18
clone size: many
CDR3 protein: CASSPPVGNSPLHF
CDR3 DNA: TGTGCCAGCTCACCCCCAGTAGGAAATTCACCCCTCCACTTT

J gene: TRBJ1-6
D gene: .
V gene: TRBV6-5
clone size: many
CDR3 protein: CASSYQNSPLHF
CDR3 DNA: TGTGCCAGCAGTTACCAGAATTCACCCCTCCACTTT